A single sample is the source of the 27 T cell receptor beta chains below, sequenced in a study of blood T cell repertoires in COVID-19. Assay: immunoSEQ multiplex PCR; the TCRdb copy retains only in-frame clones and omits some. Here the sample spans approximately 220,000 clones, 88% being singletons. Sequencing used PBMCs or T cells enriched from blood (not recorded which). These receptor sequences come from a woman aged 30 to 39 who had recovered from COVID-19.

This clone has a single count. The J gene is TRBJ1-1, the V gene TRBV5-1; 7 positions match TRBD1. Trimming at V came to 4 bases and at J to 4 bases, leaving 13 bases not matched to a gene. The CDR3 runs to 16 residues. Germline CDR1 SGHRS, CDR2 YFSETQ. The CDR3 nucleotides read TGCGCCAGCAGCCCCCACCGGGAGGGGGCGAGCACTGAAGCTTTCTTT. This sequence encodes CASSPHREGASTEAFF.

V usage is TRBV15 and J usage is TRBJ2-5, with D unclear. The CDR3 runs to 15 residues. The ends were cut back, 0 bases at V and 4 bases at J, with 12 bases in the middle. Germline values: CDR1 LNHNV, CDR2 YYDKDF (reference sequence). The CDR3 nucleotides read TGTGCCACCAGCAGAGATCTAGGTGGTTCAGAGACCCAGTACTTC. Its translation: CATSRDLGGSETQYF.

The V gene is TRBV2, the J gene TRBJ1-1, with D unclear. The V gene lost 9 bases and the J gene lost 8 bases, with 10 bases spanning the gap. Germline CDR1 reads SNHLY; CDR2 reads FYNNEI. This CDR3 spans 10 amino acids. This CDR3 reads CASVQVEAFF. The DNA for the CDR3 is TGTGCCAGTGTCCAGGTGGAAGCTTTCTTT.

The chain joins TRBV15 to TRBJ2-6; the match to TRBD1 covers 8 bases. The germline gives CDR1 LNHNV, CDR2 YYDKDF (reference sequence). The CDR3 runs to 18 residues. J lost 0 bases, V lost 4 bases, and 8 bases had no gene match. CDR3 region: CATSKWTGILSGANVLTF. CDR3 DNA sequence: TGTGCCACCAGCAAGTGGACAGGGATTCTCTCTGGGGCCAACGTCCTGACTTTC.

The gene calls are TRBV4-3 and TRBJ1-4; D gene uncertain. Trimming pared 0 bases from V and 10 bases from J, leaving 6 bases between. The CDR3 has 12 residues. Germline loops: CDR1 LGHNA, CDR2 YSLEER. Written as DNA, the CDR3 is TGCGCCAGCAGCCAAGATCCCGGAAAACTGTTTTTT. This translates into CASSQDPGKLFF.

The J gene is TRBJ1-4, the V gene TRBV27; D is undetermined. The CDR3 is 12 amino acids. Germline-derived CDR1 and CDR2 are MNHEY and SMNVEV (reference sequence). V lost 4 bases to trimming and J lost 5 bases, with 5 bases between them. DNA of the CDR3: TGTGCCAGCAGTTCTCTCAATGAAAAACTGTTTTTT. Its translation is CASSSLNEKLFF.

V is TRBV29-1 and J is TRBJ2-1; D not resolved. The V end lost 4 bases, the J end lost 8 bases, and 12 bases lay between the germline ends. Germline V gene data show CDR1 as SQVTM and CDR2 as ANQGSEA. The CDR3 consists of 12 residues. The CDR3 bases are TGCAGCGTTGGAGGTTTGGGTTATGAGCAGTTCTTC. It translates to CSVGGLGYEQFF.

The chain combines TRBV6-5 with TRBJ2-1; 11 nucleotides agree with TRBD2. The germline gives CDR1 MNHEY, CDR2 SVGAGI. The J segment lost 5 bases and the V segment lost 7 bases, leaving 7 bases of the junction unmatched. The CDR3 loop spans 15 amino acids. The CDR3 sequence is CASNLAGGPDNEQFF. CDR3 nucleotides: TGTGCCAGCAATTTAGCGGGGGGGCCTGACAATGAGCAGTTCTTC.

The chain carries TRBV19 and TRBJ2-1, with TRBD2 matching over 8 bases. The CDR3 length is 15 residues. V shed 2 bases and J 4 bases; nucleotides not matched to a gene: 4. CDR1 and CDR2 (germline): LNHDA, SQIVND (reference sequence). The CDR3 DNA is TGTGCCAGTAGTATATCTGGCGGGGGGTACAATGAGCAGTTCTTC. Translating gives CASSISGGGYNEQFF.

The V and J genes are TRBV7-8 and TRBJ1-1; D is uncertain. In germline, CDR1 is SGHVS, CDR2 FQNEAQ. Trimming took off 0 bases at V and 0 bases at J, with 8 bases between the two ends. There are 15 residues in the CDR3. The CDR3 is CASSLAPLVNTEAFF. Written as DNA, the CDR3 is TGTGCCAGCAGCTTAGCCCCTCTCGTGAACACTGAAGCTTTCTTT.

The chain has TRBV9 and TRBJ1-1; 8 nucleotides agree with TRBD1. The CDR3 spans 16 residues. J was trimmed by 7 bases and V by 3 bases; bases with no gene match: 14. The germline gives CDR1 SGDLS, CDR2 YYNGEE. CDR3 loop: CASSESLDREGNEAFF. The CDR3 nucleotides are TGTGCCAGCAGCGAATCATTGGACAGGGAGGGCAATGAAGCTTTCTTT. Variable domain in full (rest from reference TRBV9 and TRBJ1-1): DSGVTQTPKHLITATGQRVTLRCSPRSGDLSVYWYQQSLDQGLQFLIQYYNGEERAKGNILERFSAQQFPDLHSELNLSSLELGDSALYFCASSESLDREGNEAFFGQGTRLTVV.

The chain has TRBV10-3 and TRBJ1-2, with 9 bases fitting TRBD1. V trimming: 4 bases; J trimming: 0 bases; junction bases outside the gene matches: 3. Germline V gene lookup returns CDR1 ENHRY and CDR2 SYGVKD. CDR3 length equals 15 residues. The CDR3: CAISARDRANYGYTF. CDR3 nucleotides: TGTGCCATCAGTGCCCGGGACAGGGCTAACTATGGCTACACCTTC.

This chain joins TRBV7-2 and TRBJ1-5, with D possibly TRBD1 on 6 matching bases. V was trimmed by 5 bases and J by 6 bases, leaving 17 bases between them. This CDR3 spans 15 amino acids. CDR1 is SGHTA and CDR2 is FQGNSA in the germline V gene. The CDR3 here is CASSPLGGAGQPQHF. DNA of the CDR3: TGTGCCAGCAGCCCCTTAGGGGGGGCGGGTCAGCCCCAGCATTTT.

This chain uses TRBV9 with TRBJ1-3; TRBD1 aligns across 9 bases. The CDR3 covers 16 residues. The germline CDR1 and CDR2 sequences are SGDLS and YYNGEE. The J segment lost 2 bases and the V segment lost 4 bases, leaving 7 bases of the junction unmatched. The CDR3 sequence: CASSPDRGRAGNTIYF. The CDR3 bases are TGTGCCAGCAGCCCAGACAGGGGGAGGGCTGGAAACACCATATATTTT.

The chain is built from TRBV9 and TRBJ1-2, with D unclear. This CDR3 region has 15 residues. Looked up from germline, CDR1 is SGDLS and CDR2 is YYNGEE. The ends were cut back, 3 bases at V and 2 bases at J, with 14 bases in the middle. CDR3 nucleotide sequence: TGTGCCAGCAGCGCAACCGGGAGCAGGAACTATGGCTACACCTTC. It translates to CASSATGSRNYGYTF.

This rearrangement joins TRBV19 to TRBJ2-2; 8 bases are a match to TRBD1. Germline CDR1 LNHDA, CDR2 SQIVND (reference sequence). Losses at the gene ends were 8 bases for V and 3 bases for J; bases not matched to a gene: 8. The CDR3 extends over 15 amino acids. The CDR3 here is CASSAQGADTGELFF. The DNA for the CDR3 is TGTGCCAGTTCTGCTCAGGGGGCGGACACCGGGGAGCTGTTTTTT.

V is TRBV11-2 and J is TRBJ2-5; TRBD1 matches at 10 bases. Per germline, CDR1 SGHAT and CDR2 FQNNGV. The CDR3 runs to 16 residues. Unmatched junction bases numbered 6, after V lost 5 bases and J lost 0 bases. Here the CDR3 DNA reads TGTGCCAGCAGCCGAGGACAGGGGGGGTACCAAGAGACCCAGTACTTC. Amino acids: CASSRGQGGYQETQYF. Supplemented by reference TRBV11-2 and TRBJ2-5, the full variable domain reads EAGVAQSPRYKIIEKRQSVAFWCNPISGHATLYWYQQILGQGPKLLIQFQNNGVVDDSQLPKDRFSAERLKGVDSTLKIQPAKLEDSAVYLCASSRGQGGYQETQYFGPGTRLLVL.

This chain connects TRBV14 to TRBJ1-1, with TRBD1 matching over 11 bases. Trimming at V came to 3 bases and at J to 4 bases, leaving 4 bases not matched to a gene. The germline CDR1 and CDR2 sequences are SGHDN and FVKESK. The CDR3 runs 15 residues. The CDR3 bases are TGTGCCAGCAGCCAGGACAGGGGGCTCCCCACTGAAGCTTTCTTT. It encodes CASSQDRGLPTEAFF.

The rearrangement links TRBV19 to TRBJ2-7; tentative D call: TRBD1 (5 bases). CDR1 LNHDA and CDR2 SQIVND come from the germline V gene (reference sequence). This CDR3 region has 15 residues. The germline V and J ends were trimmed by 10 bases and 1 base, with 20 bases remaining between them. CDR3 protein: CATKSSRQRSYEQYF. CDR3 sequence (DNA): TGTGCCACCAAATCGTCTAGACAGCGATCCTACGAGCAGTACTTC.

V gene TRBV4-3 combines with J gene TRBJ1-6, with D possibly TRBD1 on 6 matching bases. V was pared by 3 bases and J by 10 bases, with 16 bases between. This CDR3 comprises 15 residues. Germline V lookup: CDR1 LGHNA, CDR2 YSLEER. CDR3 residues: CASSQGVDRSSPLHF. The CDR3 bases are TGCGCCAGCAGCCAGGGGGTAGACAGGAGCTCACCCCTCCACTTT.

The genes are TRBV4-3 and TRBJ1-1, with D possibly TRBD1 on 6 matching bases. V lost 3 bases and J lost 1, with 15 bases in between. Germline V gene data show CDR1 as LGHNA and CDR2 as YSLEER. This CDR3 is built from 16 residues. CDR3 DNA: TGCGCCAGCAGCCAGGCACCAGGGACAAGGAACACTGAAGCTTTCTTT. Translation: CASSQAPGTRNTEAFF.

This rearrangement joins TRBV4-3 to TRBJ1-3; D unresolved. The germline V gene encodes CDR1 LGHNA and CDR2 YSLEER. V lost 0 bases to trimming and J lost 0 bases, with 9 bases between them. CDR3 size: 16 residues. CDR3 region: CASSQDLPGSGNTIYF. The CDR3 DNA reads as TGCGCCAGCAGCCAAGATCTCCCAGGCTCTGGAAACACCATATATTTT.

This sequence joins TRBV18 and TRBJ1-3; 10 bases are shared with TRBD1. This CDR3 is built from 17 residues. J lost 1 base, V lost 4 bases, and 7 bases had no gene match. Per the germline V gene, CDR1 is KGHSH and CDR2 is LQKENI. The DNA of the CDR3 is TGTGCCAGCTCACGGCTACCGGGACAGGGGTCTGGAAACACCATATATTTT. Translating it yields CASSRLPGQGSGNTIYF.

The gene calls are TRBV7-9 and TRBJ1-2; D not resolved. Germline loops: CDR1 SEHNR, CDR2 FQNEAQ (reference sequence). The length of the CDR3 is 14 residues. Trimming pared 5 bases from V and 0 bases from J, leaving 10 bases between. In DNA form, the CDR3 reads TGTGCCAGCAGCACCCCCGGAGCTAACTATGGCTACACCTTC. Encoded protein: CASSTPGANYGYTF.

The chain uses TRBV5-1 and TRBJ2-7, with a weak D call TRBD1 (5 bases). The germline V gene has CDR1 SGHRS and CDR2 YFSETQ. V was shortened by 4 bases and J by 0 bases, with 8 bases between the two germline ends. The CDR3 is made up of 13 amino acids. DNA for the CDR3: TGCGCCAGCAGCACCAGGGTCTCCTACGAGCAGTACTTC. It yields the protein CASSTRVSYEQYF.

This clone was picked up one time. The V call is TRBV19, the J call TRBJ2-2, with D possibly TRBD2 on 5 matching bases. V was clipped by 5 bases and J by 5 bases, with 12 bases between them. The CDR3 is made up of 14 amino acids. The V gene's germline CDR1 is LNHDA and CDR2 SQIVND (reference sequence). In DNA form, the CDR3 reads TGTGCCAGTAGTTCAACTAGTTATACCGGGGAGCTGTTTTTT. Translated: CASSSTSYTGELFF.

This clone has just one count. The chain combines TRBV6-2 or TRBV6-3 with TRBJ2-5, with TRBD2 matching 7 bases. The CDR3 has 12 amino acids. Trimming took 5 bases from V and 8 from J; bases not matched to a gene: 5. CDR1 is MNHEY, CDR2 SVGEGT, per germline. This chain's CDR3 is CASSPLAVTQYF. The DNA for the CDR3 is TGTGCCAGCAGTCCCCTAGCGGTTACCCAGTACTTC.